The following is a T cell receptor beta chain sequence with its context. TEMRA cells underwent FACS enrichment and CD8+ and CD4+ T cells underwent negative isolation. The data were taken from a study of CD8 T cells in Susac syndrome. Random hexamers served to reverse transcribe roughly 0.45 to 1 ug RNA. MiXCR, run by TCRdb on the immunoSEQ multiplex PCR reads, gives a single entry per CDR3 protein. The sample carries 150,000 to 200,000 distinct CDR3 sequences, 90% to 95% recorded once. This CDR3 contains 14 residues. Germline CDR1 reads SGDLS; CDR2 reads YYNGEE. The V and J ends lost 2 bases and 6 bases respectively, with 15 bases between them.

The source of this sequence is a human donor in good health. The sample consisted of CD4+ T cells from PBMCs. The chain couples TRBV9 to TRBJ2-7; perhaps D is TRBD1 or TRBD2 (6 bases each). In DNA, the CDR3 is TGTGCCAGCAGCGTCAGTGCGGGACATCCCGAGCAGTACTTC. It translates to CASSVSAGHPEQYF.